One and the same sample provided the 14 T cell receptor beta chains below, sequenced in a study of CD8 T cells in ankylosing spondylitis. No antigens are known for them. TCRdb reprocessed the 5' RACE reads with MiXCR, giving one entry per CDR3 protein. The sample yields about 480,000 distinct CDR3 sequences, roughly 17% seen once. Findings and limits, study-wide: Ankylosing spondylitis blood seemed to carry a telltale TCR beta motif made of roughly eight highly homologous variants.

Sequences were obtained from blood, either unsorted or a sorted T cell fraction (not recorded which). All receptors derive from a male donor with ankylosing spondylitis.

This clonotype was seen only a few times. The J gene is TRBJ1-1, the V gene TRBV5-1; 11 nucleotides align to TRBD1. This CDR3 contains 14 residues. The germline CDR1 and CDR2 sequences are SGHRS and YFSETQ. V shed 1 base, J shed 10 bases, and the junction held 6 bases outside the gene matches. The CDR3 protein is CASSLLGQGVGAFF. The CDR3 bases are TGCGCCAGCAGCTTGCTGGGACAGGGGGTCGGAGCTTTCTTT.

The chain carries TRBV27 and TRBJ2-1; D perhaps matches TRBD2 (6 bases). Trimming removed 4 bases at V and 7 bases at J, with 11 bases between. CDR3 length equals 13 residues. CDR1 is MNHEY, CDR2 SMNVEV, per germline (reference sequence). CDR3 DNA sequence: TGTGCCAGCAGTTCGACTAGGAAGAATGAGCAGTTCTTC. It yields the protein CASSSTRKNEQFF.

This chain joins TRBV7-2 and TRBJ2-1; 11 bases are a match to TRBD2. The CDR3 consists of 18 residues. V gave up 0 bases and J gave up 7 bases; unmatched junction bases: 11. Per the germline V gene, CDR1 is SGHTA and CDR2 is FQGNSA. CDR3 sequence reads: CASSLALPGTSGLNEQFF. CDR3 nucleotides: TGTGCCAGCAGCTTAGCCTTACCCGGGACTAGCGGTTTAAATGAGCAGTTCTTC.

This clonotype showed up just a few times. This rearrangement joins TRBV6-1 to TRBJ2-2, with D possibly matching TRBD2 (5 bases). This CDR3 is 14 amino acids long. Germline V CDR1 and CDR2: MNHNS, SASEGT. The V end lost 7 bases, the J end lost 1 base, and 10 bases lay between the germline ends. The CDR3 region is CASNTGRNTGELFF. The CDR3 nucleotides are TGTGCCAGCAATACGGGGAGGAACACCGGGGAGCTGTTTTTT.

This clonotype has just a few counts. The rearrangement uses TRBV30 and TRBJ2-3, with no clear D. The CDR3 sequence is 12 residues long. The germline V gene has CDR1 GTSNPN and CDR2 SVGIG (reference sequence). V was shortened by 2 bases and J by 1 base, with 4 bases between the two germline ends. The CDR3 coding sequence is TGTGCCTGGAGTTACGGCACAGATACGCAGTATTTT. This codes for CAWSYGTDTQYF.

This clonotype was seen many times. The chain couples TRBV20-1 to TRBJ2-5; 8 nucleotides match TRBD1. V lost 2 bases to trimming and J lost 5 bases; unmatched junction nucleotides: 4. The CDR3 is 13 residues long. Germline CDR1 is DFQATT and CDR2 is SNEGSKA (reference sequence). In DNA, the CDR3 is TGCAGTGCTAGAAGGACAGGGAGGGAGACCCAGTACTTC. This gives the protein CSARRTGRETQYF.

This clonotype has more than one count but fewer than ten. The DNA for the CDR3 is TGTGCCAGCAGCTTAGTAATCGGTTCCACAGATACGCAGTATTTT. It is translated as CASSLVIGSTDTQYF. This chain joins TRBV7-3 and TRBJ2-3; no firm D call. This CDR3 contains 15 residues. Germline loops: CDR1 SGHTA, CDR2 FQGTGA. V lost 2 bases, J lost 2 bases, and 11 bases lay in between.

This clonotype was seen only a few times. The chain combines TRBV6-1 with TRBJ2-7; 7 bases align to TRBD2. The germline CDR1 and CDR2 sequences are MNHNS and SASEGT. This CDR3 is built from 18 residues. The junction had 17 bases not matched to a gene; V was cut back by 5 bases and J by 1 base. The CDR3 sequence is CASSTLAGASKLSYEQYF. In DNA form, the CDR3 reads TGTGCCAGCAGTACCTTAGCGGGTGCATCAAAACTTTCCTACGAGCAGTACTTC.

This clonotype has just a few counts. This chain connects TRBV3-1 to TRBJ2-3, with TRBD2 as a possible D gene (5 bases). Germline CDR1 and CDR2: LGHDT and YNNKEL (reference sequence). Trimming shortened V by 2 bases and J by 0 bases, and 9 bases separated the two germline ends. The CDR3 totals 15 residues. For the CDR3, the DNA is TGTGCCAGCAGCCAAAGAAGCGGAAGCACAGATACGCAGTATTTT. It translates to CASSQRSGSTDTQYF.

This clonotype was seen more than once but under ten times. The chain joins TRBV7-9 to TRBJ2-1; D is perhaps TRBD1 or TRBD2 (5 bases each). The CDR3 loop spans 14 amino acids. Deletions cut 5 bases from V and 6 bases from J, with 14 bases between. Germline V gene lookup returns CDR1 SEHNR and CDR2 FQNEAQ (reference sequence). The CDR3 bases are TGTGCCAGCAGCAGCCCGGGGCGCGTCAATGAGCAGTTCTTC. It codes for CASSSPGRVNEQFF.

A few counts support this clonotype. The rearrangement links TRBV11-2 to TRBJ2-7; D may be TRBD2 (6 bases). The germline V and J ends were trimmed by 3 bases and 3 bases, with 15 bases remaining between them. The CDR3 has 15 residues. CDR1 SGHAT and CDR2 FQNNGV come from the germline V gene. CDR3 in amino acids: CASSFPVGGNYEQYF. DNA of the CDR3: TGTGCCAGCAGCTTTCCGGTGGGCGGGAACTACGAGCAGTACTTC.

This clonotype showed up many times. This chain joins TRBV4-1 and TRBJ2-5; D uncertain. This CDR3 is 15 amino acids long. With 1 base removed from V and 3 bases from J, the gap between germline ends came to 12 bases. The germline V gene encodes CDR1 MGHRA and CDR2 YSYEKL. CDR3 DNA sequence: TGCGCCAGCAGCCAAGTAGGGCTTCCTAAAGAGACCCAGTACTTC. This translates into CASSQVGLPKETQYF.

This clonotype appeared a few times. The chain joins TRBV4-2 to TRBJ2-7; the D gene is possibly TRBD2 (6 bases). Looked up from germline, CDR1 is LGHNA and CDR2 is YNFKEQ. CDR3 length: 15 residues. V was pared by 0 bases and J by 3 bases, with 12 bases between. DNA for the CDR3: TGTGCCAGCAGCCAAGATCGGAATAGCGGCTACGAGCAGTACTTC. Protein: CASSQDRNSGYEQYF.

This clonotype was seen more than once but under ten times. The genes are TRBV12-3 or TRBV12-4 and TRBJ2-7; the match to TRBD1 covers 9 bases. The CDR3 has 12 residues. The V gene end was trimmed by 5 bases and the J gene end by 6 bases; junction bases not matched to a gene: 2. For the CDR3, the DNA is TGTGCCAGCAGTCGACAGGGGGTCGAGCAGTACTTC. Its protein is CASSRQGVEQYF.